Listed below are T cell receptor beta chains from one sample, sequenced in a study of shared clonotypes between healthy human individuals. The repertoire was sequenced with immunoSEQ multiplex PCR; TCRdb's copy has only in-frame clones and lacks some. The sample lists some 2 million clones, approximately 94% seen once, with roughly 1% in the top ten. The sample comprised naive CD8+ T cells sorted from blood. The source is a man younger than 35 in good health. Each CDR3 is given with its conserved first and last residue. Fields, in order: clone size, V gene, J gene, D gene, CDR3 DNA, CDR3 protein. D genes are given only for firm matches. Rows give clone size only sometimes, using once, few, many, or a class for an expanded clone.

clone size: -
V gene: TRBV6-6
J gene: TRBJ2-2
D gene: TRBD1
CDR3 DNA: TGTGCCAGCAGTCAGGGGGCGGGCACCGGGGAGCTGTTTTTT
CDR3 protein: CASSQGAGTGELFF

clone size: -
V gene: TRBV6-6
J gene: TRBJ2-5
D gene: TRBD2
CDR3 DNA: TGTGCCAGCAGTTGGGGACTAGCGGGAGGGCCGGAGACCCAGTACTTC
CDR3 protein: CASSWGLAGGPETQYF

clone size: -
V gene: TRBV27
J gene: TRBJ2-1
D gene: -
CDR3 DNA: TGTGCCAGCAGCATGGGGGAGGCGGTCAATGAGCAGTTCTTC
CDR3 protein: CASSMGEAVNEQFF

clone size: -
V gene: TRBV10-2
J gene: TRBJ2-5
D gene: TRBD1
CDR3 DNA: TGCGCCAGCAGTGCCCCGGGACAGGGAGATCAAGAGACCCAGTACTTC
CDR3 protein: CASSAPGQGDQETQYF

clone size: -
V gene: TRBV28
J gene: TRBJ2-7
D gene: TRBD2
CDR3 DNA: TGTGCCAGCAGTGCCAGGACTAGCGGGGGCCGCAGCTCCTACGAGCAGTACTTC
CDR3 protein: CASSARTSGGRSSYEQYF

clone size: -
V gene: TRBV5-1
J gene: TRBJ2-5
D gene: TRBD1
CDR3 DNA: TGCGCCAGCAGCGTAGACAGGGTCCCAGAGACCCAGTACTTC
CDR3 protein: CASSVDRVPETQYF

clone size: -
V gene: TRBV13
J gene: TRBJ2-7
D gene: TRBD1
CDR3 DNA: TGTGCCAGCAGCACACGCAAGACGTCCGGGACAGGGGCCCCCTACGAGCAGTACTTC
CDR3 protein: CASSTRKTSGTGAPYEQYF

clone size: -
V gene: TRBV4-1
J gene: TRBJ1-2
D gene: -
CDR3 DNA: TGCGCCAGCAGCCAAGATCAGGGTTCTAACTATGGCTACACCTTC
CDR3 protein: CASSQDQGSNYGYTF

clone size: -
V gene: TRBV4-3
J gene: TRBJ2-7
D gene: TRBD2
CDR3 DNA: TGCGCCAGCAGCCAAGATACTAGCGGGAGTAGATTCGGCTACGAGCAGTACTTC
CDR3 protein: CASSQDTSGSRFGYEQYF

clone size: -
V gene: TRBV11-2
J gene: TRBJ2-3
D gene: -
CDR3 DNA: TGTGCCAGCAGCTTAGGAGCGGAAAGCACAGATACGCAGTATTTT
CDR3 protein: CASSLGAESTDTQYF

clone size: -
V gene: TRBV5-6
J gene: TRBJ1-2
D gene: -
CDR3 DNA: TGTGCCAGCAGCACCGATCTAGAGGGTCTTGGCTACACCTTC
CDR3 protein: CASSTDLEGLGYTF

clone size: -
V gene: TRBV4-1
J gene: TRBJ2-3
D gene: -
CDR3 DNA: TGCGCCAGCAGCATAGTCGGAACAGATACGCAGTATTTT
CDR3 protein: CASSIVGTDTQYF

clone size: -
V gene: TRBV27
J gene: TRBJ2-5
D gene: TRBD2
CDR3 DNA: TGTGCCAGCACCACCTGGGGGGCTAGCGGGACGCAAGAGACCCAGTACTTC
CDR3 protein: CASTTWGASGTQETQYF

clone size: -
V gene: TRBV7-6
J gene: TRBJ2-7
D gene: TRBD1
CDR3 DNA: TGTGCCAGCAGCCCAACAGGGGTCGAGCAGTACTTC
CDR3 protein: CASSPTGVEQYF

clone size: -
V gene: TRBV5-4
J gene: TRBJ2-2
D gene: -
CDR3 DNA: TGTGCCAGCAGCGGAGGGGGCTGGAACGGGGAGCTGTTTTTT
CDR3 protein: CASSGGGWNGELFF

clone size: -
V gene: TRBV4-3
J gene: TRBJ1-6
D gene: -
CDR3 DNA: TGCGCCAGCAGCCCAGGCGGGACGGGTCTTAATTCACCCCTCCACTTT
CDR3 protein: CASSPGGTGLNSPLHF

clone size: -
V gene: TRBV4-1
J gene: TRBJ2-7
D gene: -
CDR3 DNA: TGCGCCAGCAGCGTGGGTCAGGGGACCTACGAGCAGTACTTC
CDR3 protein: CASSVGQGTYEQYF

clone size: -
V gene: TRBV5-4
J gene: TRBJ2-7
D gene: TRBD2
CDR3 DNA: TGTGCCAGCAGCCCAGATACTAGCGGGCCCTCCTACGAGCAGTACTTC
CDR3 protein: CASSPDTSGPSYEQYF

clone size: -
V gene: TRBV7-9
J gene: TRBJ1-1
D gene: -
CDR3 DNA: TGTGCCAGCAGCTTAGTGGGCAGTACAATGAACACTGAAGCTTTCTTT
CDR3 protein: CASSLVGSTMNTEAFF

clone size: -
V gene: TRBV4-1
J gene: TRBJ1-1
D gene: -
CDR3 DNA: TGCGCCAGCAGATTAACGGAGTACAACACTGAAGCTTTCTTT
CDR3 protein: CASRLTEYNTEAFF

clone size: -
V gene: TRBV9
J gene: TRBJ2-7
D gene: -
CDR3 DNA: TGTGCCAGCAGCCCGGGTGACGAGCAGTACTTC
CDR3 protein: CASSPGDEQYF

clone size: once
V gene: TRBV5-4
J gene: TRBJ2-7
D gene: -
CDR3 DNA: TGTGCCAGCAGCTTCGCAGGTGCCTACGAGCAGTACTTC
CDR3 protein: CASSFAGAYEQYF

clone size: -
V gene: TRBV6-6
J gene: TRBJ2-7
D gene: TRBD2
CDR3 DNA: TGTGCCAGCAGTCCTGGACTAGCGAAGGTCTACGAGCAGTACTTC
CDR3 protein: CASSPGLAKVYEQYF

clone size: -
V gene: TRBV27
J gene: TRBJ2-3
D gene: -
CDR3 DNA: TGTGCCAGCAGTTCCACCCCCGGGCCGAGAGATACGCAGTATTTT
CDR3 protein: CASSSTPGPRDTQYF

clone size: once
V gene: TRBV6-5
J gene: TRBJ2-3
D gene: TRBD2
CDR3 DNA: TGTGCCAGCAGTTACAGTAGCGGGGGCACAGATACGCAGTATTTT
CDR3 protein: CASSYSSGGTDTQYF

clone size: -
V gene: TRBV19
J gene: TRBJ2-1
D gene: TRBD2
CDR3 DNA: TGTGCCAGTAGTGAAACTAGCGGGAGTTACAATGAGCAGTTCTTC
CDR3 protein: CASSETSGSYNEQFF

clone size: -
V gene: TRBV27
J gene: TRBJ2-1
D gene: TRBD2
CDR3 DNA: TGTGCCAGCAGGAGACTAGCGGGCAACAATGAGCAGTTCTTC
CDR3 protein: CASRRLAGNNEQFF

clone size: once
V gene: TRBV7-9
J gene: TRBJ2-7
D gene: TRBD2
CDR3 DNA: TGTGCCAGCAGCTTAGCGGGAGGGTCCTACGAGCAGTACTTC
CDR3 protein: CASSLAGGSYEQYF

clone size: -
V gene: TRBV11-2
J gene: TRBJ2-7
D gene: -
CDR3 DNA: TGTGCCAGCAGCTTAGAATTTCGGGAGAGTGACGAGCAGTACTTC
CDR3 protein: CASSLEFRESDEQYF

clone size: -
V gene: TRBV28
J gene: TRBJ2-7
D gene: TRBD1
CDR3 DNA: TGTGCCAGCAGTCCGGGACAGGGGCTACCCTACGAGCAGTACTTC
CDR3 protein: CASSPGQGLPYEQYF

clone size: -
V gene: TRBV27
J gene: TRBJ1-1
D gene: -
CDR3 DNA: TGTGCCAGCAGTACCGCGAGGGTCACTGAAGCTTTCTTT
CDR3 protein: CASSTARVTEAFF

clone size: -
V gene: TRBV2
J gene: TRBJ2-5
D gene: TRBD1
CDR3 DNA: TGTGCCAGCAGTGAAAGGACAGGGGCAGAGACCCAGTACTTC
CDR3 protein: CASSERTGAETQYF

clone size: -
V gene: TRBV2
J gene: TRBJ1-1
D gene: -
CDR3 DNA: TGTGCCAGCACCCTCGGGGAAGAGACAATGAACACTGAAGCTTTCTTT
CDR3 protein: CASTLGEETMNTEAFF

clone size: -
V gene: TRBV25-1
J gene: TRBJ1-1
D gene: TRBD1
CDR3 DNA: TGTGCGGTTGGCAGGGGGGAGCGGAGTGAAGCTTTCTTT
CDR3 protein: CAVGRGERSEAFF

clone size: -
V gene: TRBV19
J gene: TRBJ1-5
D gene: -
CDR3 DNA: TGTGCCAGTAATAATGTCCAGGGCAATCAGCCCCAGCATTTT
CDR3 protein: CASNNVQGNQPQHF

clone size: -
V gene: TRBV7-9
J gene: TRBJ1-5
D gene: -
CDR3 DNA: TGTGCCAGCAGCTTATACAGTGATCAGCCCCAGCATTTT
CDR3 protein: CASSLYSDQPQHF